Below, one T cell receptor beta chain is given with its context. The data belong to a study of blood T cell repertoires in COVID-19. Turning to the study itself: Researchers got acute and convalescent COVID-19 samples from the United States, Italy and Spain. Sample material is recorded as cDNA or gDNA derived from T cells, B-cell-depleted T cells, or PBMCs.

In the source study's methods: Estimation of nucleated cell counts was performed using reference gene primer amplification. Sequencing was performed with immunoSEQ multiplex PCR; in TCRdb, only in-frame clones are kept and a portion is missing. The V and J calls and clone size are taken from that table; D and trimming were inferred from the DNA. The sample lists approximately 250,000 clones; 84% were seen once. V was cut by 5 bases and J by 3 bases, with 8 bases left in between. The CDR3 runs 12 residues. CDR1 is MNHEY and CDR2 is SVGAGI in the germline V gene. Sequenced: peripheral blood. The chain uses TRBV6-5 and TRBJ2-7; D unresolved. This sequence originates from a man aged 55 to 70 with acute or convalescent COVID-19. CDR3 in amino acids: CASSPDRYEQYF. In DNA, the CDR3 is TGTGCCAGCAGTCCAGATCGCTACGAGCAGTACTTC.